Here is one T cell receptor (beta chain) with its context. This specimen comes from a study of OX40 agonist ivuxolimab in advanced cancers. The V segment lost 0 bases and the J segment 4 bases; nucleotides outside the gene matches: 6. This CDR3 has 16 residues. The germline gives CDR1 SGHRS, CDR2 YFSETQ. Produced via immunoSEQ multiplex PCR; TCRdb's table is partial and in-frame only. The top ten clones hold just over 1.4% of a sample with about 54,000 clones, about 89% of them seen once. This TCR derives from an adult with an advanced solid tumor such as melanoma, head and neck, liver or kidney cancer. The starting material was CD4+ or CD8+ T cells sorted from blood, obtained in a trial of the OX40 agonist ivuxolimab. This sequence joins TRBV5-1 and TRBJ2-3; TRBD2 aligns across 9 bases. CDR3 sequence reads: CASSLEASGNADTQYF. The CDR3 nucleotides are TGCGCCAGCAGCTTGGAAGCTAGCGGGAACGCAGATACGCAGTATTTT.